One and the same sample provided the 13 T cell receptor beta chains below, sequenced in a study of blood T cell repertoires in COVID-19. Sequencing was performed with immunoSEQ multiplex PCR; in TCRdb, only in-frame clones are kept and a portion is missing. The table lists tens of thousands of clones, 80% to 90% of them singletons. Sequencing was carried out using peripheral blood. These receptors were taken from a woman aged 60-75 years with acute or convalescent COVID-19.

The V and J genes are TRBV5-6 and TRBJ2-1; 8 bases are shared with TRBD1. The CDR3 consists of 13 residues. V lost 3 bases and J lost 8; bases outside the gene matches: 4. Germline CDR1 is SGHDT and CDR2 is YYEEEE. CDR3 region: CASSSWDRYEQFF. The CDR3 DNA is TGTGCCAGCAGCTCATGGGACAGGTATGAGCAGTTCTTC.

The gene calls are TRBV28 and TRBJ2-7; D is possibly TRBD2 (5 bases). V lost 3 bases and J lost 2, with 11 bases in between. CDR3 length: 14 amino acids. In germline, CDR1 is MDHEN, CDR2 SYDVKM. The CDR3 DNA reads as TGTGCCAGCAGTTTGGTGGGAGCCGCCTACGAGCAGTACTTC. Translated: CASSLVGAAYEQYF.

The chain carries TRBV4-1 and TRBJ2-5, with TRBD2 identical over 13 bases. The V and J ends lost 4 bases and 4 bases, in that order; junction bases with no gene match: 6. The CDR3 is 16 residues long. Germline V CDR1 and CDR2: MGHRA, YSYEKL. The CDR3 sequence: CASSLGLAGAIETQYF. CDR3 DNA sequence: TGCGCCAGCAGCCTCGGACTAGCGGGAGCGATAGAGACCCAGTACTTC.

The V and J genes are TRBV2 and TRBJ1-5; 8 bases line up with TRBD1. This CDR3 comprises 16 residues. The V segment lost 4 bases and the J segment 3 bases; nucleotides outside the gene matches: 8. The V gene's germline CDR1 is SNHLY and CDR2 FYNNEI. In nucleotides, the CDR3 is TGTGCCAGCAGTGGACAGGGGTTAAGATCCAATCAGCCCCAGCATTTT. As protein: CASSGQGLRSNQPQHF.

The sample holds a few counts of this clone. The gene calls are TRBV5-4 and TRBJ2-7; D might be TRBD2 (6 bases). V was shortened by 4 bases and J by 1 base, with 15 bases between the two germline ends. Per germline, CDR1 SGHNT and CDR2 YYREEE (reference sequence). CDR3 size: 15 residues. CDR3 amino acids: CASSPTRDRSYEQYF. As DNA, the CDR3 is TGTGCCAGCAGCCCGACGCGGGATCGATCCTACGAGCAGTACTTC.

The gene calls are TRBV25-1 and TRBJ1-1; weak D call: TRBD1 (6 bases). CDR3 length: 15 residues. Germline V gene data show CDR1 as MGHDK and CDR2 as SYGVNS. The ends were cut back, 3 bases at V and 3 bases at J, with 14 bases in the middle. Written as DNA, the CDR3 is TGTGCCAGCAGTGACTCAGGGGCGGGTGACACTGAAGCTTTCTTT. Its protein is CASSDSGAGDTEAFF.

This clone was detected only a few times. CDR3 residues: CASSLSQGSYEQYF. The CDR3 nucleotides read TGTGCCAGCAGCTTATCCCAGGGCTCCTACGAGCAGTACTTC. V and J are TRBV11-2 and TRBJ2-7; a weak D match, TRBD1 (5 bases). The germline V gene encodes CDR1 SGHAT and CDR2 FQNNGV. Trimming took off 2 bases at V and 0 bases at J, with 8 bases between the two ends. The CDR3 has 14 amino acids.

The CDR3 bases are TGTGCCAGCAGCGGACGACAGGGCAATGGCTACACCTTC. Its protein product is CASSGRQGNGYTF. V gene TRBV9 combines with J gene TRBJ1-2, with 7 positions matching TRBD1. Germline CDR1 SGDLS, CDR2 YYNGEE. The V segment lost 3 bases and the J segment 6 bases; nucleotides outside the gene matches: 5. This CDR3 spans 13 amino acids.

CDR3 amino acids: CASSPGTSGGKYEQYF. The DNA of the CDR3 is TGTGCCAGCAGCCCGGGGACTAGCGGGGGGAAATACGAGCAGTACTTC. The chain combines TRBV5-4 with TRBJ2-7; 15 positions agree with TRBD2. In germline, CDR1 is SGHNT, CDR2 YYREEE (reference sequence). The CDR3 runs 16 residues. V lost 4 bases, J lost 4 bases, and 6 bases stayed unmatched.

This sequence joins TRBV21-1 and TRBJ1-5. TRBV21-1 is listed as a pseudogene. The CDR3 contains 15 residues. The CDR3 here is CASSKGLRLYQPQHF. As DNA, the CDR3 is TGTGCCAGCAGCAAAGGTCTCAGACTCTATCAGCCCCAGCATTTT.

This clone was seen just once. The chain combines TRBV6-5 with TRBJ1-2; 11 bases map to TRBD1. Germline lookup yields CDR1 MNHEY and CDR2 SVGAGI. Unmatched junction bases numbered 6, after V lost 2 bases and J lost 4 bases. The CDR3 has 16 residues. CDR3 sequence: CASSYTWDRGIYGYTF. CDR3 sequence (DNA): TGTGCCAGCAGTTACACCTGGGACAGGGGGATCTATGGCTACACCTTC.

The chain uses TRBV4-2 and TRBJ2-5, with D perhaps matching TRBD1 (5 bases). Trimming left V 5 bases short and J 4 bases short, with 14 bases between. CDR1 is LGHNA and CDR2 is YNFKEQ in the germline V gene. The CDR3 is 14 amino acids. The CDR3 nucleotides read TGTGCCAGCAGCTCCGCTCAGGGCAGAGAGACCCAGTACTTC. It yields the protein CASSSAQGRETQYF.

The rearrangement links TRBV7-2 to TRBJ2-5; 7 bases are shared with TRBD1. The CDR3 length is 14 residues. Germline V gene lookup returns CDR1 SGHTA and CDR2 FQGNSA. Trimming cost V 5 bases and J 5 bases; bases outside gene matches: 8. The CDR3 DNA sequence: TGTGCCAGCAGCAAAGGGACAGCCCTTGAGACCCAGTACTTC. Translation gives CASSKGTALETQYF.